These T cell receptor beta chains were read from a single sample in a study of blood T cell repertoires in COVID-19. Libraries were prepared by immunoSEQ multiplex PCR; TCRdb keeps only in-frame clonotypes and omits some of them. The sample yields a few hundred thousand clones, around nine tenths seen once. Sample: peripheral blood. Every receptor here comes from a woman aged 50 to 60 with active or convalescent COVID-19. Each CDR3 is given with its conserved first and last residue. A D gene is named only where the DNA matches it firmly. The size field is filled for only some rows; it gives once, few, many or a size class.

>TRBV6-5|TRBD1|TRBJ2-2|-
TGTGCCAGCAGTAGACAGGGGCCAACGACCGGGGAGCTGTTTTTT
CASSRQGPTTGELFF
>TRBV4-3|-|TRBJ2-1|-
TGCGCCAGCAGCCAAGATCGAGGGACAATAAACAATGAGCAGTTCTTC
CASSQDRGTINNEQFF
>TRBV28|TRBD1|TRBJ1-6|few
TGTGCCAGCGACCCGGGACAGGGTTGGATTAGCGGCTATTCACCCCTCCACTTT
CASDPGQGWISGYSPLHF
>TRBV2|TRBD2|TRBJ2-4|-
TGTGCCAGCAGTCGCGGGACTAGCGGGAGGGCCCGAGACATTCAGTACTTC
CASSRGTSGRARDIQYF
>TRBV5-5|-|TRBJ2-2|-
TGTGCCAGCAGTTCCCCAACGAGCACCGGGGAGCTGTTTTTT
CASSSPTSTGELFF
>TRBV7-9|-|TRBJ2-1|once
TGTGCCAGCAGCCCGCCGGGGGATGAGCAGTTCTTC
CASSPPGDEQFF
>TRBV7-2|-|TRBJ2-3|-
TGTGCCAGCAGCTTACAGTCGAGGGATACGCAGTATTTT
CASSLQSRDTQYF
>TRBV19|-|TRBJ1-5|-
TGTGCCAGTAGTATAGTGACAGAGAGCAATCAGCCCCAGCATTTT
CASSIVTESNQPQHF
>TRBV13|TRBD2|TRBJ2-1|-
TGTGCCAGCATCCCTTCCGGGGGGATCGAGTACAATGAGCAGTTCTTC
CASIPSGGIEYNEQFF
>TRBV2|-|TRBJ1-1|-
TGTGCCAGCAGTGCCCAGAGGGACACTGAAGCTTTCTTT
CASSAQRDTEAFF
>TRBV5-1|TRBD1|TRBJ2-1|-
TGCGCCAGCAGCTCTACCTGGACCGGGACAGGGAACAATGAGCAGTTCTTC
CASSSTWTGTGNNEQFF